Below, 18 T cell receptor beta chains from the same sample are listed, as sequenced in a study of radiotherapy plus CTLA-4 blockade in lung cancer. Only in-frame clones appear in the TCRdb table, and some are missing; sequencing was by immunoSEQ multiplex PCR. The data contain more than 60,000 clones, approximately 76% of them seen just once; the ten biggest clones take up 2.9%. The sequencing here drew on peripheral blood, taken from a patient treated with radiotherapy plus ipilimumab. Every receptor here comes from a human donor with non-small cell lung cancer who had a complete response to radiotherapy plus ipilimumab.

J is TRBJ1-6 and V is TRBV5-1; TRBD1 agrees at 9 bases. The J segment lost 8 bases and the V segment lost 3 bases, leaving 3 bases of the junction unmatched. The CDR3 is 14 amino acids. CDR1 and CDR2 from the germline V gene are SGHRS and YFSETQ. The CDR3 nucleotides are TGCGCCAGCAGCTGGGACAGGGTCGATTCACCCCTCCACTTT. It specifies CASSWDRVDSPLHF.

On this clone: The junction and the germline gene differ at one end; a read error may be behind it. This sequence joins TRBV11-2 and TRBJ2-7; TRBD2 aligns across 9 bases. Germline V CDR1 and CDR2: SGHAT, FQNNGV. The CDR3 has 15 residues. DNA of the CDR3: TGTGCCAGCAGTTTAGCGGGGGCGGGAGGGCCCGAGCAGTACTTC. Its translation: CASSLAGAGGPEQYF.

The CDR3 loop reads CASSLAPDRAGTDTQYF. In DNA, the CDR3 is TGCGCCAGCAGCTTGGCCCCGGACAGGGCCGGCACAGATACGCAGTATTTT. The V and J genes are TRBV5-1 and TRBJ2-3, with 8 bases matching TRBD1. V lost 0 bases to trimming and J lost 1 base; unmatched junction nucleotides: 7. This CDR3 region has 17 residues. Germline V gene sequence: CDR1 SGHRS, CDR2 YFSETQ.

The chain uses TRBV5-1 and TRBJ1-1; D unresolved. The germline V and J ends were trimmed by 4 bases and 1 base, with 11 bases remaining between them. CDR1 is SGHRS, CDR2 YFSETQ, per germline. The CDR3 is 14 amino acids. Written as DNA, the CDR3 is TGCGCCAGCAGCCCTGACTCCTGGAACACTGAAGCTTTCTTT. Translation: CASSPDSWNTEAFF.

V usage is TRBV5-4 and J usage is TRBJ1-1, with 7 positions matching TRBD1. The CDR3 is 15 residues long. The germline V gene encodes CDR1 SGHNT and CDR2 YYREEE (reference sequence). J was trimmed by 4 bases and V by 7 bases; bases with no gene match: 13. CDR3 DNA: TGTGCCAGCCGTATGGACAGGCCTTTAACCACTGAAGCTTTCTTT. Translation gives CASRMDRPLTTEAFF. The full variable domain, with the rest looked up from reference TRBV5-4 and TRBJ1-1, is ETGVTQSPTHLIKTRGQQVTLRCSSQSGHNTVSWYQQALGQGPQFIFQYYREEENGRGNFPPRFSGLQFPNYSSELNVNALELDDSALYLCASRMDRPLTTEAFFGQGTRLTVV.

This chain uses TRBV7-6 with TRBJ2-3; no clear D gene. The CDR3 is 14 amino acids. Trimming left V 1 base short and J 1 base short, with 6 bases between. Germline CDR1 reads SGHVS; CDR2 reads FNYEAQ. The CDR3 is CASSLEVGTDTQYF. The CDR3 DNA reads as TGTGCCAGCAGCTTAGAAGTAGGCACAGATACGCAGTATTTT.

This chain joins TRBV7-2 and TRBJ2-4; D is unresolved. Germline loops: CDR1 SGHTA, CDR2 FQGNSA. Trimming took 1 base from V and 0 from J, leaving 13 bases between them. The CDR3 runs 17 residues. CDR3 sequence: CASSLVVGEIAKNIQYF. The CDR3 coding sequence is TGTGCCAGCAGCTTAGTCGTAGGAGAAATAGCCAAAAACATTCAGTACTTC.

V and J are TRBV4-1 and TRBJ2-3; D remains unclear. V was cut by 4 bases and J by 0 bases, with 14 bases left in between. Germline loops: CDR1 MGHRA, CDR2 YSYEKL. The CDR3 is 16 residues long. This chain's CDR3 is CASSRALRISTDTQYF. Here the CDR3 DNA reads TGCGCCAGCAGCCGCGCCCTCAGGATTAGCACAGATACGCAGTATTTT.

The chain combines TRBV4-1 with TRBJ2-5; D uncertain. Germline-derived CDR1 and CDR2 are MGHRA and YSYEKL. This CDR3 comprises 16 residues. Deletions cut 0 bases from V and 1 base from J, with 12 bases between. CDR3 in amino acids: CASSQDARVFQETQYF. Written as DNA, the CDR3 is TGCGCCAGCAGCCAAGATGCTCGCGTTTTCCAAGAGACCCAGTACTTC.

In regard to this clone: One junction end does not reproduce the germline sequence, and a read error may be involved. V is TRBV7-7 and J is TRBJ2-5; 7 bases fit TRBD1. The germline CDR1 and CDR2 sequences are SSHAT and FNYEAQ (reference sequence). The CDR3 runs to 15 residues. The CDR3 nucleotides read TGTGCTAGCAGCTTTCGTCAGGGGGTCAAAGAGACCCAGTACTTC. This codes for CASSFRQGVKETQYF.

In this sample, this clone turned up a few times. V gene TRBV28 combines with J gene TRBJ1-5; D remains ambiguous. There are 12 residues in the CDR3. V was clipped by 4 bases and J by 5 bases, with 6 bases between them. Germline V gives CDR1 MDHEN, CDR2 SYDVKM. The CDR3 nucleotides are TGTGCCAGCAGTTCATCAGATCAGCCCCAGCATTTT. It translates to CASSSSDQPQHF.

The CDR3 DNA reads TGTGCCAGCAGCGTATTAACAGGGCAGGGAGAGACCCAGTACTTC. It codes for CASSVLTGQGETQYF. The chain carries TRBV9 and TRBJ2-5, with D tentatively TRBD1 (6 bases). This CDR3 region has 15 residues. From germline, CDR1 is SGDLS and CDR2 YYNGEE. The ends were cut back, 1 base at V and 4 bases at J, with 14 bases in the middle.

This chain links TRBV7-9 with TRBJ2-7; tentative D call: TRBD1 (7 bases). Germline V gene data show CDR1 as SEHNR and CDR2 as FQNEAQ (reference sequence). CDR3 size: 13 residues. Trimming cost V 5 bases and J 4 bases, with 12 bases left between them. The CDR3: CASSQQGRYEQYF. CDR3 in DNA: TGTGCCAGCAGCCAACAGGGGAGGTACGAGCAGTACTTC.

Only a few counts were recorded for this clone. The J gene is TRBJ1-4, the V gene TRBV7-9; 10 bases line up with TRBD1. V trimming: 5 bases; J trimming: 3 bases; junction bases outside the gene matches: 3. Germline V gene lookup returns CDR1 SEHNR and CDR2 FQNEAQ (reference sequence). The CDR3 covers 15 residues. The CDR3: CASSDGTGANEKLFF. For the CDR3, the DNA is TGTGCCAGCAGCGACGGGACAGGGGCTAATGAAAAACTGTTTTTT.

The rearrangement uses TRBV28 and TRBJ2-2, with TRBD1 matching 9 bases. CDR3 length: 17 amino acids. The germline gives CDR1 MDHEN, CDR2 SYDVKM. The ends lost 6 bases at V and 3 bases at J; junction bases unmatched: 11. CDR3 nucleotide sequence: TGTGCCAGCAGCTGGGGTCCGGGACAGGGCTACACCGGGGAGCTGTTTTTT. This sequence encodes CASSWGPGQGYTGELFF.

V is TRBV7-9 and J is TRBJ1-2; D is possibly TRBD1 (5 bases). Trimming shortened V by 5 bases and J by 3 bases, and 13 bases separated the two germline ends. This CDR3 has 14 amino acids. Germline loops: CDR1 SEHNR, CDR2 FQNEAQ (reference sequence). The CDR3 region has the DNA TGTGCCAGCAGCAATACAGGATTCTACTATGGCTACACCTTC. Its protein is CASSNTGFYYGYTF.

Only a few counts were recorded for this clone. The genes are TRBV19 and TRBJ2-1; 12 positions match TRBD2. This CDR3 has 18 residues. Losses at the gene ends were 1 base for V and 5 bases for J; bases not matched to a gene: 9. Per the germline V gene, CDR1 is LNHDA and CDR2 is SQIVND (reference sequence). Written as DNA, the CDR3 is TGTGCCAGTAGTATAGTTCTAGCGGGAGGGCCTCGGGACAATGAGCAGTTCTTC. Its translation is CASSIVLAGGPRDNEQFF.

For the CDR3, the DNA is TGTGCCAGCAGTTTGACACCCTACGAGCAGTACTTC. Residues: CASSLTPYEQYF. The rearrangement uses TRBV28 and TRBJ2-7, with D unclear. Trimming took off 3 bases at V and 2 bases at J, with 5 bases between the two ends. The CDR3 covers 12 residues. The V gene's germline CDR1 is MDHEN and CDR2 SYDVKM. The full variable domain, in which reference TRBV28 and TRBJ2-7 provide the parts outside the CDR3, is DVKVTQSSRYLVKRTGEKVFLECVQDMDHENMFWYRQDPGLGLRLIYFSYDVKMKEKGDIPEGYSVSREKKERFSLILESASTNQTSMYLCASSLTPYEQYFGPGTRLTVT.